This TCR beta chain was documented in a study of graft-versus-host responses after intestinal transplantation (dated by TCRdb to 2020 to 2023). About the study as a whole: The transplants that recipients received were multivisceral, liver-intestinal, or isolated intestinal. To identify alloreactive clones, pre-transplant mixed lymphocyte reaction products were sequenced and then compared with unstimulated pre-transplant donor and recipient T cells. Donor T cell macrochimerism was defined as a peak of at least 4% donor T cells among recipient peripheral blood mononuclear cells. Rather than being sequenced by the commercial service, samples from a few later patients were sequenced in-house on an Illumina MiSeq and processed with MiXCR. After intestinal transplantation, graft-versus-host and host-versus-graft alloreactive T cell clones were followed in the graft, circulation and bone marrow using bulk TCR-beta CDR3 sequencing. Of the roughly 24 intestinal transplant recipients enrolled in the cohort, one of whom was a retransplant, a few patients without pretransplant specimens were excluded. Every recipient was given anti-thymocyte globulin induction, followed by 2 to 4 years of maintenance tacrolimus and steroids. Overall study outcomes, separate from this receptor: GvH clones were found in recipient bone marrow, and some of the GvH clones appeared earlier in ileal mucosa or blood, which is consistent with an intestinal mucosal origin. Early after transplant, peak levels of circulating GvH clones were associated with declines in HvG clones. The relatively low number and heterogeneity of intestinal transplant patients limited the conclusions. In patients with donor T cell macrochimerism, the allografts had high GvH to HvG T cell clonal ratios.

Concerning this clone itself: The specificity of this receptor is unknown. No base quality information exists; no much larger clone differs at one position.

The meaning of the sample's time point label: cells obtained before transplantation from donor or recipient. CD3+CD4+ and CD3+CD8+ populations were FACS-sorted from unstimulated pre-transplant donor and recipient cells taken from spleen or lymph nodes. Library construction relied on the immunoSEQ multiplex PCR assay. For most patients, genomic DNA was isolated with the Qiagen DNeasy Blood and Tissue Kit and sent frozen to Adaptive Biotechnologies for TCR sequencing. For most patients, genomic DNA was subjected to high-throughput TCR-beta CDR3 sequencing by Adaptive Biotechnologies. Turning to the authors' computational methods: Adaptive's ImmunoSEQ software supplied the TCR sequencing data for 15 to 20 patients, while MiXCR and VDJtools were used to process a few other patients. CD4 versus CD8 sorting errors were corrected by removing sequences found in both subsets at a frequency ratio below 5:1. CDR3 nucleotide sequences shared between donor and recipient were removed because their origin could not be assigned. To count as alloreactive, a clone needed at least 2-fold expansion over unstimulated cells and a minimum CFSE-low frequency of 0.002% (template counts) or 0.001% (read counts). Clones detected in sequenced pre-transplant spleen, lymph node, or MLR CFSE-low populations of the donor or recipient were defined as mappable. The cumulative frequency of alloreactive clones was calculated as a percentage of all sequences, weighted by copy number. TCRdb holds this immuneACCESS table with in-frame rearrangements only. Some clones are missing; in checked studies, unresolved V genes explain under half, and the rest has no known cause. V, J and clone size were drawn from that table, and D and trimming were deduced from the DNA. The sample table contains about 110,000 clones; only one count was recorded for approximately 90% of them. The top ten clonotypes cover less than 0.85% of the sample.

The CDR3, from cysteine to phenylalanine, totals 14 residues. Solely the CDR3 DNA is kept, with 42 bases framed from the first base. The V end gives up 8 bases and the J end 7 bases, leaving 7 bases in the junction not matched to a gene. CDR1 and CDR2 were assigned from the germline V gene (reference sequence) as GTSNPN and SVGIG. This sample comprised unstimulated CD4+ T cells sorted from spleen or lymph node cells, obtained before transplant. The sequence derives from a human donor who was the organ donor for an intestinal transplant. The V and J segments used are TRBV30 and TRBJ2-1, and TRBD2 matches 14 of the central bases. Read as DNA, the sequence is TGTGCCCAGACTAGCGGGAGGGCGGGGAATGAGCAGTTCTTC. It is translated as CAQTSGRAGNEQFF.